The 14 T cell receptor beta chains reported below all come from one sample, sequenced in a study of T cells in Graves' hyperthyroidism and ophthalmopathy. RNA transcripts served as the template for amplifying TCR beta CDR3 regions. In the first-round RT-PCR of the TCR CDR3, the HTBI primer set was used. One entry per CDR3 protein results from TCRdb running MiXCR on the multiplex PCR reads. The sample includes under 300,000 distinct CDR3 sequences, about 16% seen only once; the top ten take more than 30%. Sample: blood. Receptors were obtained from a woman aged 50 to 60 with Graves' hyperthyroidism that later progressed to Graves' ophthalmopathy.

This clonotype was recorded a few times. V gene TRBV18 combines with J gene TRBJ1-5, with 7 positions matching TRBD1. The germline V gene has CDR1 KGHSH and CDR2 LQKENI. The CDR3 loop spans 17 amino acids. V was pared by 3 bases and J by 0 bases, with 8 bases of the junction left unmatched. Here the CDR3 DNA reads TGTGCCAGCTCACCGTCGGGGACAGCTTATAGCAATCAGCCCCAGCATTTT. Its protein is CASSPSGTAYSNQPQHF.

The sample holds many counts of this clonotype. The J gene is TRBJ2-3, the V gene TRBV25-1; the D gene could be TRBD1 or TRBD2 (5 bases each). The CDR3 spans 15 residues. With 3 bases removed from V and 2 bases from J, the gap between germline ends came to 12 bases. In germline, CDR1 is MGHDK, CDR2 SYGVNS. The CDR3 protein is CASSEGVFTTDTQYF. In DNA, the CDR3 is TGTGCCAGCAGTGAGGGGGTCTTTACCACAGATACGCAGTATTTT.

This clonotype showed up just a few times. One base away lies a much larger clone, so this may be a sequencing read error. The chain has TRBV5-1 and TRBJ2-1; D is ambiguous. The germline gives CDR1 SGHRS, CDR2 YFSETQ. The CDR3 consists of 14 residues. CDR3 in amino acids: CASSWRDSYNVQFF. The CDR3 DNA reads TGCGCCAGCAGCTGGCGAGACTCCTACAATGTGCAGTTCTTC.

This clonotype was observed at least ten times. The chain has TRBV27 and TRBJ2-5, with 9 bases matching TRBD1. V was pared by 3 bases and J by 5 bases, with 10 bases of the junction left unmatched. The CDR3 is made up of 16 amino acids. CDR1 and CDR2 from the germline V gene are MNHEY and SMNVEV (reference sequence). CDR3 bases: TGTGCCAGCAGTTTGGGTACAGGGGGCTTGAGGGAGACCCAGTACTTC. This codes for CASSLGTGGLRETQYF.

J is TRBJ2-3 and V is TRBV7-6, with D perhaps TRBD2 (5 bases). CDR1 is SGHVS, CDR2 FNYEAQ, per germline. This CDR3 is 16 amino acids long. V dropped 5 bases and J dropped 0 bases, with 15 bases sitting between them. CDR3 nucleotides: TGTGCCAGCAGCCTTCTCGAGCGGACTAGCACAGATACGCAGTATTTT. Protein product: CASSLLERTSTDTQYF.

This clonotype was seen many times. CDR3 in DNA: TGTGCCAGCAGGGATCGACTTGGGTACACAGATACGCAGTATTTT. Residues: CASRDRLGYTDTQYF. The gene calls are TRBV2 and TRBJ2-3; D not resolved. V lost 6 bases and J 2 bases, leaving 15 bases between the germline ends. Germline assignment: CDR1 SNHLY and CDR2 FYNNEI. The length of the CDR3 is 15 residues.

Turning to this clonotype: This sequence may be a read error, since a much larger clone differs from it by one base. The chain joins TRBV24-1 to TRBJ1-1; no reliable D call. V was cut by 4 bases and J by 0 bases, with 8 bases left in between. Germline assignment: CDR1 KGHDR and CDR2 SFDVKD. The CDR3 has 14 residues. CDR3 bases: TGTGCCACCAGTGACTCGAGACTGAACACTGAAGCTTTCTTT. Protein: CATSDSRLNTEAFF.

This clonotype has ten or more counts. This sequence joins TRBV6-1 and TRBJ2-2, with 9 bases aligning to TRBD1. Germline V CDR1 and CDR2: MNHNS, SASEGT. The V gene end was trimmed by 11 bases and the J gene end by 6 bases; junction bases not matched to a gene: 10. This CDR3 comprises 14 residues. The CDR3 spells CAGHRDRASGELFF. CDR3 bases: TGTGCCGGGCACCGGGACAGGGCCTCCGGGGAGCTGTTTTTT.

The rearrangement uses TRBV11-3 and TRBJ2-3, with D possibly matching TRBD2 (6 bases). The V end was cut by 1 base, the J end by 4 bases, with 18 bases between. The germline gives CDR1 SGHNT, CDR2 YENEEA. The length of the CDR3 is 17 residues. The CDR3 loop is CASSLGLAMGNADTQYF. Written as DNA, the CDR3 is TGTGCCAGCAGCTTAGGTCTAGCGATGGGTAACGCAGATACGCAGTATTTT.

This clonotype was found a few times. The CDR3 loop reads CASSPIFGTGGRAFF. DNA for the CDR3: TGCGCCAGCAGCCCAATATTTGGGACAGGTGGTCGAGCTTTCTTT. The chain combines TRBV4-1 with TRBJ1-1; TRBD1 agrees at 8 bases. Germline trimming cut 4 bases from V and 10 bases from J; bases unmatched to any gene: 14. The CDR3 runs 15 residues. Germline CDR1 and CDR2: MGHRA and YSYEKL.

This clonotype has at least ten counts. The chain joins TRBV6-5 to TRBJ2-2, with D unclear. Germline V gives CDR1 MNHEY, CDR2 SVGAGI. V shed 2 bases and J shed 2 bases, with 6 bases lying between them. The CDR3 is 14 amino acids. CDR3 nucleotide sequence: TGTGCCAGCAGTTACGGCCGCAACACCGGGGAGCTGTTTTTT. This encodes CASSYGRNTGELFF.

This clonotype came up once. The DNA of the CDR3 is TGCAGTGCTAGGTGGCAGGGGGACTACGAGCAGTACTTC. This encodes CSARWQGDYEQYF. The V gene is TRBV20-1, the J gene TRBJ2-7; TRBD1 matches 7 bases. This CDR3 has 13 amino acids. Germline values: CDR1 DFQATT, CDR2 SNEGSKA (reference sequence). The V gene end was trimmed by 3 bases and the J gene end by 3 bases; junction bases not matched to a gene: 5.

This clonotype came up many times. The chain links TRBV24-1 to TRBJ1-2, with 9 bases fitting TRBD1. V shed 3 bases, J shed 4 bases, and the junction held 5 bases outside the gene matches. This CDR3 is built from 15 residues. Germline V gives CDR1 KGHDR, CDR2 SFDVKD. The CDR3 coding sequence is TGTGCCACCAGTGATGAGGGGACAGGGTTCTATGGCTACACCTTC. Its translation is CATSDEGTGFYGYTF.

The chain joins TRBV19 to TRBJ2-1, with 7 bases identical to TRBD2. Germline CDR1 LNHDA, CDR2 SQIVND (reference sequence). The CDR3 is 15 residues long. J lost 0 bases, V lost 7 bases, and 6 bases had no gene match. CDR3 in amino acids: CASTKGGSSYNEQFF. The CDR3, as DNA: TGTGCCAGTACCAAGGGAGGGAGCTCCTACAATGAGCAGTTCTTC.